This T cell receptor beta chain is drawn from a study of cytomegalovirus exposure and HLA in healthy donors. The study, taken as a whole, reports: TCR beta chains numbering approximately 150 were designated cytomegalovirus-associated. Presence/absence analyses assumed roughly uniform sequencing depth across donors, which may not hold.

On this clone: The antigen remains unidentified.

This CDR3 spans 18 amino acids. Losses at the gene ends were 5 bases for V and 2 bases for J; bases not matched to a gene: 15. Germline V gene data show CDR1 as SGHVS and CDR2 as FQNEAQ. Both 60 Vbeta primers and 13 Jbeta primers went into the PCR. As processed by the authors: About 11 million of roughly 81 million unique TCR beta chains were shared, per a later count. Assay: immunoSEQ multiplex PCR; the TCRdb copy retains only in-frame clones and omits some. For V, J and clone size, that table is used; D and trimming come from the DNA. The table for this sample gives some 84,000 clones. Sequenced material: PBMCs. This chain links TRBV7-8 with TRBJ1-1, with 9 bases matching TRBD1. The sequence was obtained from a man aged 45-65 years in good health and CMV-seronegative. The CDR3 region has the DNA TGTGCCAGCAGCACCCGTCCGACAGGGGGTCTTTCTAACACTGAAGCTTTCTTT. It specifies CASSTRPTGGLSNTEAFF.